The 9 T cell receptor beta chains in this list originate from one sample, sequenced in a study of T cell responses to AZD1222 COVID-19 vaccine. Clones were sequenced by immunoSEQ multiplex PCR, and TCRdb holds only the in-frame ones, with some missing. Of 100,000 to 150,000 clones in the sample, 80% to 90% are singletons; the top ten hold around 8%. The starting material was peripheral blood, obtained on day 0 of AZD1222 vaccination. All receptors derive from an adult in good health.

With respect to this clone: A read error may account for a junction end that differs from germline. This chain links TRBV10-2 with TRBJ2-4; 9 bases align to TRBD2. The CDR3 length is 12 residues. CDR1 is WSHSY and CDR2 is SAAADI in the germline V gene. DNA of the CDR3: TGCGCCAGCAGTTTTAGCGGGGGCGCGGTAAACTTC. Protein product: CASSFSGGAVNF.

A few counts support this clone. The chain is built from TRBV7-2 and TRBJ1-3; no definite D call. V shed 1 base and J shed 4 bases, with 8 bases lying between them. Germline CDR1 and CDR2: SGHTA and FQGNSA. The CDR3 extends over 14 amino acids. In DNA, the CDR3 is TGTGCCAGCAGCTTAGATCCCTACGGAAACACCATATATTTT. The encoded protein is CASSLDPYGNTIYF. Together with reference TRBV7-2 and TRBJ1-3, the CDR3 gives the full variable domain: GAGVSQSPSNKVTEKGKDVELRCDPISGHTALYWYRQSLGQGLEFLIYFQGNSAPDKSGLPSDRFSAERTGGSVSTLTIQRTQQEDSAVYLCASSLDPYGNTIYFGEGSWLTVV.

Here the CDR3 DNA reads TGTGCCAGCAGCTCCCTTCTAGCGGGGGATCCAGATACGCAGTATTTT. The encoded protein is CASSSLLAGDPDTQYF. This chain connects TRBV7-2 to TRBJ2-3; TRBD2 agrees at 10 bases. The CDR3 consists of 16 residues. The J segment lost 4 bases and the V segment lost 4 bases, leaving 8 bases of the junction unmatched. The germline CDR1 and CDR2 sequences are SGHTA and FQGNSA. The variable domain in full, with the rest retrieved from reference TRBV7-2 and TRBJ2-3, is GAGVSQSPSNKVTEKGKDVELRCDPISGHTALYWYRQSLGQGLEFLIYFQGNSAPDKSGLPSDRFSAERTGGSVSTLTIQRTQQEDSAVYLCASSSLLAGDPDTQYFGPGTRLTVL.

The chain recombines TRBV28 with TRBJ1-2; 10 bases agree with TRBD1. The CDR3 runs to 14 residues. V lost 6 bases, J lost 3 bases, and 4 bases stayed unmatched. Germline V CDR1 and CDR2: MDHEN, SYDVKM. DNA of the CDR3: TGTGCCAGCAGGCGACAGGGGGCATACTATGGCTACACCTTC. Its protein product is CASRRQGAYYGYTF.

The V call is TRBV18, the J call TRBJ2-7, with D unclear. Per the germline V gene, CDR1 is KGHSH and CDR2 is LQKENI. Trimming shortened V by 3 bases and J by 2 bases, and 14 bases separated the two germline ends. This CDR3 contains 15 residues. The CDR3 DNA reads TGTGCCAGCTCACCCACAGAGCTTTCAACCTACGAGCAGTACTTC. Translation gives CASSPTELSTYEQYF.

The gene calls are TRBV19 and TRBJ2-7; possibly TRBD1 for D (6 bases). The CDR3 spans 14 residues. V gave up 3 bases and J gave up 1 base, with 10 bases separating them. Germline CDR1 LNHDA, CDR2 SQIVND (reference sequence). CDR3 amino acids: CASSITRGSYEQYF. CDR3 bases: TGTGCCAGTAGTATCACGAGGGGGTCCTACGAGCAGTACTTC.

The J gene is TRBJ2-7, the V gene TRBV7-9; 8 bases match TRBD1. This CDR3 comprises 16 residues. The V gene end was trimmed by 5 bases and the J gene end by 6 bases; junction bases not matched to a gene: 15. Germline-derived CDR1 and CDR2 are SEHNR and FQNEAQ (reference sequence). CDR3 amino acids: CASSQSSAGGMGEQYF. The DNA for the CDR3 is TGTGCCAGCAGCCAATCCTCGGCAGGGGGCATGGGCGAGCAGTACTTC.

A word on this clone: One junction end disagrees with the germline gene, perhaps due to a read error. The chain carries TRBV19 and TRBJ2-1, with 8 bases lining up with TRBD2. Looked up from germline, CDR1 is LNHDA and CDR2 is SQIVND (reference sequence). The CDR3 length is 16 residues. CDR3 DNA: TGTGCCAGTAGTATAGTAGCGGGAATCTCCTTCAATGAGCAGTTCTTC. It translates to CASSIVAGISFNEQFF. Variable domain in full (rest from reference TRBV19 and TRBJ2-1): DGGITQSPKYLFRKEGQNVTLSCEQNLNHDAMYWYRQDPGQGLRLIYYSQIVNDFQKGDIAEGYSVSREKKESFPLTVTSAQKNPTAFYLCASSIVAGISFNEQFFGPGTRLTVL.

This CDR3 reads CASGSSGRSTEAFF. The CDR3 region has the DNA TGTGCCAGCGGCTCCTCCGGGCGGAGCACTGAAGCTTTCTTT. The V and J genes are TRBV27 and TRBJ1-1; D remains unclear. Germline CDR1 MNHEY, CDR2 SMNVEV (reference sequence). The V and J ends lost 8 bases and 4 bases respectively, with 17 bases between them. This CDR3 spans 14 amino acids.